The clone carrying this TCR beta chain was picked up many times. The antigen is unknown. The entry originates in a study of blood T cells in healthy people across ages. Whole-study findings and limits: Strong correlation was found linking TCR beta diversity to naive T cell percentage. Older age went with lower TCR beta diversity per million T cells, in a roughly linear way. Estimates of diversity drawn from one million T cells were considered underestimates.

Then a second PCR, running roughly 7 to 11 cycles, was carried out with a sample-barcoded 5' primer and a J-beta primer mix. TCRdb independently ran MiXCR on the 5' RACE reads; one entry per CDR3 protein. In the table there are 870,000 or so distinct CDR3 sequences, 29% of which are singletons. Germline CDR1 reads MDHEN; CDR2 reads SYDVKM. The CDR3 has 13 residues. The V end was cut by 6 bases, the J end by 6 bases, with 14 bases between. The specimen sequenced was blood. The chain carries TRBV28 and TRBJ1-1; the D gene is possibly TRBD1 (6 bases). The sequence derives from an elderly woman in good health. The CDR3 DNA is TGTGCCAGCAGGTTGGGGACACCCGCTGAAGCTTTCTTT. This sequence encodes CASRLGTPAEAFF.